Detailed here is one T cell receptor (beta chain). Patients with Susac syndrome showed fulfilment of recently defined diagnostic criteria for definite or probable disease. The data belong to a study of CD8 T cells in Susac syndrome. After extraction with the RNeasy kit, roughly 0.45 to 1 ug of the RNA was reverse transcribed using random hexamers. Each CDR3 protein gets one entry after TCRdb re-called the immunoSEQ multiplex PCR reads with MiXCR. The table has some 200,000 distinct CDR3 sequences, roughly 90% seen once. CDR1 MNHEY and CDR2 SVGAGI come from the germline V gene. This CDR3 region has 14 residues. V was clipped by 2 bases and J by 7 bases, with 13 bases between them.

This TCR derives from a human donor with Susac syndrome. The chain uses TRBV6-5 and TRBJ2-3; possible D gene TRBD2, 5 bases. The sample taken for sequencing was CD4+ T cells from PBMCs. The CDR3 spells CASSYDYQRNTQYF. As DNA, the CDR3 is TGTGCCAGCAGTTACGACTATCAGCGGAATACGCAGTATTTT.